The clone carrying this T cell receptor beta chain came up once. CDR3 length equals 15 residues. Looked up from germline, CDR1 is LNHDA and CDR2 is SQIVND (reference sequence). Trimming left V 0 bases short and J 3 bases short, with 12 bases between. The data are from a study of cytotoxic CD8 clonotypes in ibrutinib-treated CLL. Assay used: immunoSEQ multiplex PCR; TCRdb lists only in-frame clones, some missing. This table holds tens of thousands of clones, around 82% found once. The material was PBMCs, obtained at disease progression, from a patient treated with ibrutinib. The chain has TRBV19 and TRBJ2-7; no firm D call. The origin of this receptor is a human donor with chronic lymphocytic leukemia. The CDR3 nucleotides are TGTGCCAGTAGTATAGATCGGAAGAACTACTACGAGCAGTACTTC. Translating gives CASSIDRKNYYEQYF.